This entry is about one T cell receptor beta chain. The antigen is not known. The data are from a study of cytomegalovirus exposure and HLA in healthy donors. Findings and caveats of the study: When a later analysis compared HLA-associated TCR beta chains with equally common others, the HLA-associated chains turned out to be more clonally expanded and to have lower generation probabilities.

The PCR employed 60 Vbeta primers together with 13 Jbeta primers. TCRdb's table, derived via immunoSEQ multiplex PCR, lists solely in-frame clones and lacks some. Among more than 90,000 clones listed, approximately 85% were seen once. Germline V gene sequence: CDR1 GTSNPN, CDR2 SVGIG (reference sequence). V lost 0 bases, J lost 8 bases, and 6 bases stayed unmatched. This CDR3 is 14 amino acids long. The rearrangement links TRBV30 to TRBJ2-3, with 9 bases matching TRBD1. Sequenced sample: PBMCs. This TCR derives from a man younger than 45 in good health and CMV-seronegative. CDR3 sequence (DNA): TGTGCCTGGAGTGTAGACAGGGGGGTTGGTACGCAGTATTTT. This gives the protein CAWSVDRGVGTQYF.